These 27 T cell receptor beta chains were all obtained from the same sample, sequenced in a study of T cells in Graves' hyperthyroidism and ophthalmopathy. Regions amplified from RNA transcripts were the TCR beta CDR3 regions. HTBI primers were used for first-round RT-PCR of the TCR CDR3. TCRdb re-called the multiplex PCR reads through MiXCR, storing one row per CDR3 protein. The table has about 200,000 distinct CDR3 sequences, less than 20% seen once; the top ten hold 53%. Sequenced material: blood. These receptors originate from a woman aged 45-60 years with Graves' hyperthyroidism.

This clonotype showed up just a few times. This chain uses TRBV6-4 with TRBJ2-3; no firm D call. The CDR3 covers 12 residues. The germline V and J ends were trimmed by 6 bases and 0 bases, with 4 bases remaining between them. The germline CDR1 and CDR2 sequences are MRHNA and SNTAGT. CDR3 region: CASRDSTDTQYF. The CDR3 DNA is TGTGCCAGCAGGGACAGCACAGATACGCAGTATTTT.

This clonotype was seen repeatedly, ten times or more. This chain links TRBV10-3 with TRBJ2-6, with no clear D. V dropped 6 bases and J dropped 0 bases, with 6 bases sitting between them. The CDR3 length is 14 residues. Germline V CDR1 and CDR2: ENHRY, SYGVKD. The CDR3 protein is CAIRPNSGANVLTF. The CDR3 DNA follows: TGTGCCATCAGACCGAACTCTGGGGCCAACGTCCTGACTTTC.

The CDR3 protein is CASSQDVARGAYGELFF. The CDR3 coding sequence is TGTGCCAGCAGCCAAGATGTGGCGAGAGGGGCGTACGGGGAGCTGTTTTTT. V gene TRBV3-1 combines with J gene TRBJ2-2, with D perhaps given as TRBD1 or TRBD2 (5 bases each). Trimming took off 0 bases at V and 7 bases at J, with 18 bases between the two ends. The CDR3 extends over 17 amino acids. Looked up from germline, CDR1 is LGHDT and CDR2 is YNNKEL (reference sequence).

Remarks on this clonotype: A much bigger clone sits one base away, suggesting this may be a read error. This chain uses TRBV15 with TRBJ2-7; 10 nucleotides line up with TRBD2. CDR1 LNHNV and CDR2 YYDKDF come from the germline V gene (reference sequence). The CDR3 has 16 amino acids. V lost 3 bases, J lost 3 bases, and 8 bases stayed unmatched. The CDR3 DNA reads TGTGCCACCAGCAGCTACGGACTAGCGGAATACTACGAGCAGTACTTC. This encodes CATSSYGLAEYYEQYF.

The sample holds a few counts of this clonotype. CDR3 amino acids: CAWAGSTDTQYF. CDR3 nucleotides: TGTGCCTGGGCTGGGTCCACAGATACGCAGTATTTT. The chain couples TRBV30 to TRBJ2-3; D remains ambiguous. Between the trimmed V and J ends, which lost 5 bases and 2 bases, there was a span of 8 bases. Germline assignment: CDR1 GTSNPN and CDR2 SVGIG (reference sequence). This CDR3 is 12 amino acids long.

DNA for the CDR3: TGCAGTGCTAGGACGGGACAGACGAACACCGGGGAGCTGTTTTTT. Amino acid sequence: CSARTGQTNTGELFF. The chain joins TRBV20-1 to TRBJ2-2; the match to TRBD1 covers 7 bases. The CDR3 loop spans 15 amino acids. After removal of 3 bases from V and 0 bases from J, the junction contained 4 bases not matched to a gene. Germline CDR1 DFQATT, CDR2 SNEGSKA (reference sequence).

In this sample, this clonotype turned up many times. The chain has TRBV5-1 and TRBJ2-1; the D is unclear. V lost 0 bases, J lost 1 base, and 5 bases lay in between. The CDR3 loop spans 14 amino acids. The germline V gene encodes CDR1 SGHRS and CDR2 YFSETQ. The CDR3 coding sequence is TGCGCCAGCAGCTTGGGGGAATCCTACAATGAGCAGTTCTTC. It is translated as CASSLGESYNEQFF.

This clonotype was detected only a few times. V and J are TRBV19 and TRBJ1-2, with a tentative D call TRBD1 (5 bases). The CDR3 runs to 15 residues. Germline CDR1 is LNHDA and CDR2 is SQIVND (reference sequence). The V gene lost 4 bases and the J gene lost 6 bases, with 18 bases spanning the gap. CDR3 DNA: TGTGCCAGTAGTAATGGCAGGGAGGGTGCCAATGGCTACACCTTC. Its translation: CASSNGREGANGYTF.

J is TRBJ1-3 and V is TRBV12-5; D uncertain. The CDR3 loop spans 13 amino acids. V was cut by 6 bases and J by 2 bases, with 8 bases left in between. Germline V lookup: CDR1 LGHNT, CDR2 FRNRAP. In DNA, the CDR3 is TGTGCTAGTGGAATCGCAGCTGGAAACACCATATATTTT. Its translation is CASGIAAGNTIYF.

This clonotype was detected ten times or more. The chain joins TRBV30 to TRBJ1-1; D not resolved. Germline values: CDR1 GTSNPN, CDR2 SVGIG (reference sequence). This CDR3 contains 13 residues. V was cut by 5 bases and J by 3 bases, with 13 bases left in between. The CDR3 loop reads CAWWTERDTEAFF. CDR3 nucleotides: TGTGCCTGGTGGACGGAGAGGGACACTGAAGCTTTCTTT.

The rearrangement uses TRBV9 and TRBJ2-5, with 13 nucleotides matching TRBD2. CDR3 size: 18 residues. The germline CDR1 and CDR2 sequences are SGDLS and YYNGEE. V was clipped by 1 base and J by 1 base; unmatched bases: 7. CDR3 nucleotide sequence: TGTGCCAGCAGCGTATTTCCGGGACTAGCGGGAAGCCAAGAGACCCAGTACTTC. Residues: CASSVFPGLAGSQETQYF.

This clonotype was observed at least ten times. J is TRBJ2-3 and V is TRBV20-1; no reliable D call. The V end lost 3 bases, the J end lost 0 bases, and 10 bases lay between the germline ends. The CDR3 runs 14 residues. The germline CDR1 and CDR2 sequences are DFQATT and SNEGSKA (reference sequence). The CDR3 is CSASVGISTDTQYF. CDR3 sequence (DNA): TGCAGTGCTAGCGTAGGGATTAGCACAGATACGCAGTATTTT.

This clonotype has more than one count but fewer than ten. The genes are TRBV29-1 and TRBJ1-2; no reliable D call. V shed 5 bases and J shed 2 bases, with 21 bases lying between them. The germline gives CDR1 SQVTM, CDR2 ANQGSEA. CDR3 length: 16 residues. In DNA, the CDR3 is TGCAGCGTTATTGCCTCTACAGCTGGAGGGAACTATGGCTACACCTTC. Protein sequence: CSVIASTAGGNYGYTF.

Only a few counts were recorded for this clonotype. This rearrangement joins TRBV29-1 to TRBJ2-6, with D tentatively TRBD1 (5 bases). The CDR3 has 15 residues. Germline lookup yields CDR1 SQVTM and CDR2 ANQGSEA. V was pared by 4 bases and J by 0 bases, with 10 bases between. The CDR3 bases are TGCAGCGTTGTCCAGGGAAGCTCTGGGGCCAACGTCCTGACTTTC. Protein: CSVVQGSSGANVLTF.

This clonotype was detected only a few times. This chain links TRBV6-1 with TRBJ2-5, with D perhaps matching TRBD1 (5 bases). The V gene lost 5 bases and the J gene lost 3 bases, with 10 bases spanning the gap. Germline CDR1 reads MNHNS; CDR2 reads SASEGT. The CDR3 extends over 13 amino acids. The CDR3 here is CASSPPTEETQYF. CDR3 nucleotides: TGTGCCAGCAGTCCCCCGACAGAAGAGACCCAGTACTTC.

This clonotype showed up many times. V usage is TRBV7-3 and J usage is TRBJ2-2, with 9 bases matching TRBD2. Germline V gene lookup returns CDR1 SGHTA and CDR2 FQGTGA. The CDR3 has 15 amino acids. With V trimmed by 4 bases and J by 4 bases, 4 bases remained unmatched. Here the CDR3 DNA reads TGTGCCAGCAGCTCGACTAGCGGACTCACCGGGGAGCTGTTTTTT. Protein: CASSSTSGLTGELFF.

This clonotype appeared many times. V and J are TRBV28 and TRBJ1-4; weak D call: TRBD1 (6 bases). Trimming left V 3 bases short and J 7 bases short, with 15 bases between. Germline loops: CDR1 MDHEN, CDR2 SYDVKM. The CDR3 totals 15 residues. The CDR3 region is CASSFSTGGGEKLFF. CDR3 DNA: TGTGCCAGCAGTTTCTCGACCGGAGGGGGTGAAAAACTGTTTTTT.

This clonotype was recorded once. A clone one base away is much larger, so this may be a read error. The rearrangement joins TRBV12-3 or TRBV12-4 to TRBJ2-1; D unresolved. There are 14 residues in the CDR3. Here the CDR3 DNA reads TGTGCCAGCACTACGGTGAGCTCCTACAATGGGCAGTTCTTC. Translated: CASTTVSSYNGQFF.

This clonotype was counted only a few times. The genes are TRBV9 and TRBJ2-7; TRBD1 matches at 7 bases. V gave up 0 bases and J gave up 7 bases; unmatched junction bases: 10. The CDR3 length is 15 residues. Germline CDR1 is SGDLS and CDR2 is YYNGEE. CDR3 loop: CASSVEGASKGEQYF. CDR3 DNA sequence: TGTGCCAGCAGCGTAGAGGGGGCTAGCAAGGGAGAGCAGTACTTC.

The sample holds many counts of this clonotype. This sequence joins TRBV30 and TRBJ2-7; D not resolved. The germline gives CDR1 GTSNPN, CDR2 SVGIG (reference sequence). The CDR3 is 13 residues long. V was pared by 0 bases and J by 2 bases, with 8 bases between. CDR3 bases: TGTGCCTGGAGTGTACGTAACGCCTACGAGCAGTACTTC. The encoded protein is CAWSVRNAYEQYF.

This clonotype appeared many times. The J gene is TRBJ1-2, the V gene TRBV3-1; 7 bases line up with TRBD1. CDR3 length: 14 amino acids. V lost 4 bases to trimming and J lost 4 bases; unmatched junction nucleotides: 6. Germline-derived CDR1 and CDR2 are LGHDT and YNNKEL (reference sequence). Written as DNA, the CDR3 is TGTGCCAGCAGCCCCTGGACAGGCTCCTATGGCTACACCTTC. Amino acids: CASSPWTGSYGYTF.

The genes are TRBV20-1 and TRBJ1-6; 12 nucleotides line up with TRBD1. Germline CDR1 and CDR2: DFQATT and SNEGSKA (reference sequence). Germline trimming cut 8 bases from V and 7 bases from J; bases unmatched to any gene: 12. CDR3 length: 16 residues. CDR3 DNA: TGCAGTTTCTACTCCGGGACAGGGGGCTTCAATTCACCCCTCCACTTT. Residues: CSFYSGTGGFNSPLHF.

This chain uses TRBV5-4 with TRBJ2-5; perhaps D is TRBD1 or TRBD2 (5 bases each). The CDR3 covers 15 residues. From germline, CDR1 is SGHNT and CDR2 YYREEE (reference sequence). Trimming stripped 1 base from V and 10 bases from J, with 20 bases between. The CDR3 DNA reads TGTGCCAGCAGCTTGAATCGGGGCAGCGTGGGAATCCAGTACTTC. Protein sequence: CASSLNRGSVGIQYF.

V usage is TRBV5-4 and J usage is TRBJ1-2, with D maybe TRBD1 (5 bases). Trimming removed 0 bases from V and 7 bases from J, with 10 bases in between. Germline CDR1 is SGHNT and CDR2 is YYREEE (reference sequence). CDR3 length: 13 amino acids. The CDR3 reads CASSLGAGFGYTF. CDR3 DNA: TGTGCCAGCAGCTTGGGAGCAGGGTTTGGCTACACCTTC.

This clonotype was found once. The J gene is TRBJ2-1, the V gene TRBV19; a possible D gene is TRBD2 (5 bases). The V gene's germline CDR1 is LNHDA and CDR2 SQIVND (reference sequence). This CDR3 is built from 15 residues. V was cut by 7 bases and J by 0 bases, with 13 bases left in between. The CDR3 is CASNVGLHSYNEQFF. As DNA, the CDR3 is TGTGCCAGTAATGTAGGACTTCACTCCTACAATGAGCAGTTCTTC. Combining the CDR3 with reference TRBV19 and TRBJ2-1 gives the whole variable domain DGGITQSPKYLFRKEGQNVTLSCEQNLNHDAMYWYRQDPGQGLRLIYYSQIVNDFQKGDIAEGYSVSREKKESFPLTVTSAQKNPTAFYLCASNVGLHSYNEQFFGPGTRLTVL.

This clonotype came up many times. This chain connects TRBV15 to TRBJ1-1; TRBD1 is a possible D gene (6 bases). Trimming removed 4 bases from V and 0 bases from J, with 12 bases in between. The CDR3 is 15 residues long. CDR1 and CDR2 from the germline V gene are LNHNV and YYDKDF (reference sequence). The chain's CDR3 is CATSITQGVNTEAFF. Written as DNA, the CDR3 is TGTGCCACCAGCATTACACAGGGCGTGAACACTGAAGCTTTCTTT.

This clonotype showed up many times. The chain combines TRBV6-1 with TRBJ1-2; 7 nucleotides align to TRBD1. The CDR3 spans 13 residues. After removal of 6 bases from V and 6 bases from J, the junction contained 7 bases not matched to a gene. Per germline, CDR1 MNHNS and CDR2 SASEGT. The CDR3 protein is CASSRDSKDGYTF. As DNA, the CDR3 is TGTGCCAGCAGCAGGGACAGTAAGGATGGCTACACCTTC.